This T cell receptor beta chain stems from a study of control samples from healthy donors and cancer patients. The CDR3 extends over 14 amino acids. Germline V gives CDR1 SGHKS, CDR2 YYEKEE (reference sequence). V dropped 4 bases and J dropped 0 bases, with 8 bases sitting between them. The table came from immunoSEQ multiplex PCR; TCRdb's copy has only in-frame clones and leaves some out. The sample carries about 410,000 clones, around 90% recorded once. The rearrangement links TRBV5-5 to TRBJ1-3; D ambiguous. This sequence was found in a man aged 40-55 years with head and neck cancer. Sequences were obtained from PBMCs. CDR3 DNA sequence: TGTGCCAGCAGCCTGTATATCTCTGGAAACACCATATATTTT. Translated, it gives CASSLYISGNTIYF. The whole variable domain, filled in from reference TRBV5-5 and TRBJ1-3, reads DAGVTQSPTHLIKTRGQQVTLRCSPISGHKSVSWYQQVLGQGPQFIFQYYEKEERGRGNFPDRFSARQFPNYSSELNVNALLLGDSALYLCASSLYISGNTIYFGEGSWLTVV.